These T cell receptor beta chains were read from a single sample in a study of T-cell memory formation after mild COVID-19. TCRdb analysed the 5' RACE reads with MiXCR anew, one entry per CDR3 protein. Among around 200,000 distinct CDR3 sequences, over 20% were seen once, and the ten largest hold roughly 24%. Specimen: PBMCs or a T cell subset sorted from them (not recorded which). The origin of the receptors is an adult woman who had mild COVID-19 (a few samples of this study predate the infection). Cell type and time point are not known. Both conserved end residues are part of each CDR3. The D gene is left open where the match is weak. Clone size is shown for a subset of rows, as once, few, many or a class of expanded clone.

D gene | clone size | J gene | V gene | CDR3 protein | CDR3 DNA
TRBD1 | . | TRBJ2-1 | TRBV7-3 | CASSRTGRNEQFF | TGTGCCAGCAGCCGGACAGGGAGGAATGAGCAGTTCTTC
TRBD2 | . | TRBJ2-5 | TRBV20-1 | CSASLMGTSGTQETQYF | TGCAGTGCTAGCCTCATGGGGACTAGCGGGACCCAAGAGACCCAGTACTTC
. | . | TRBJ1-5 | TRBV2 | CASSGGQPQHF | TGTGCCAGCAGTGGGGGCCAGCCCCAGCATTTT
. | once | TRBJ1-2 | TRBV20-1 | CSDGGGSGYTF | TGCAGTGATGGGGGAGGCTCGGGCTACACCTTC
. | . | TRBJ2-7 | TRBV9 | CASSGGTLSYEQYF | TGTGCCAGCAGTGGGGGAACTCTCAGCTACGAGCAGTACTTC
. | . | TRBJ2-1 | TRBV7-9 | CASSLSVGETAEQFF | TGTGCCAGCAGTCTCAGTGTCGGGGAAACAGCGGAGCAGTTCTTC
. | few | TRBJ2-3 | TRBV12-3/TRBV12-4 | CASSSGLNLGSEYF | TGTGCCAGCAGTTCGGGACTCAACCTCGGCTCTGAGTATTTT
. | . | TRBJ2-3 | TRBV20-1 | CSARGGNTDTQYF | TGCAGTGCTAGAGGAGGGAACACAGATACGCAGTATTTT
TRBD1 | . | TRBJ2-5 | TRBV15 | CATSRERQGGETQYF | TGTGCCACCAGCAGAGAGAGACAGGGTGGGGAGACCCAGTACTTC
. | . | TRBJ2-2 | TRBV24-1 | CATSDFSAATNTGELFF | TGTGCCACCAGTGATTTTTCGGCCGCCACGAACACCGGGGAGCTGTTTTTT
. | . | TRBJ2-7 | TRBV19 | CASSTDLPYEQYF | TGTGCCAGTAGTACGGACCTACCCTACGAGCAGTACTTC
. | few | TRBJ2-6 | TRBV7-6 | CASTHGELRGVLTF | TGTGCCAGCACCCATGGGGAGCTAAGAGGCGTCCTGACTTTC
. | . | TRBJ2-3 | TRBV30 | CAWSVLGDTQYF | TGTGCCTGGAGTGTACTCGGAGATACGCAGTATTTT
. | . | TRBJ2-5 | TRBV6-1 | CASSEHPGAQETQYF | TGTGCCAGCAGTGAACATCCGGGGGCCCAAGAGACCCAGTACTTC
. | . | TRBJ2-3 | TRBV5-8 | CASSLDGSPDTQYF | TGTGCCAGCAGCTTGGATGGAAGCCCAGATACGCAGTATTTT
TRBD1 | . | TRBJ2-5 | TRBV6-5 | CASSPPNGQGAQLWETQYF | TGTGCCAGCAGTCCACCCAACGGACAGGGGGCCCAATTATGGGAGACCCAGTACTTC
. | . | TRBJ2-1 | TRBV5-1 | CASSLEGGGAGNEQFF | TGCGCCAGCAGCTTGGAAGGTGGGGGGGCCGGCAATGAGCAGTTCTTC
. | few | TRBJ1-5 | TRBV12-3/TRBV12-4 | CASRNSESLSNQPQHF | TGTGCCAGTAGGAATTCCGAGAGCCTTAGCAATCAGCCCCAGCATTTT
TRBD2 | . | TRBJ2-1 | TRBV20-1 | CSAKSGGRAYNEQFF | TGCAGTGCTAAATCTGGCGGGAGGGCCTACAATGAGCAGTTCTTC
. | . | TRBJ1-5 | TRBV24-1 | CATSDSTDNQPQHF | TGTGCCACCAGTGATAGTACAGATAATCAGCCCCAGCATTTT
. | . | TRBJ1-2 | TRBV5-1 | CASSLERTLLNGYTF | TGCGCCAGCAGCTTGGAAAGGACCCTCCTTAATGGCTACACCTTC
. | few | TRBJ1-1 | TRBV7-6 | CASSPGTDTEAFF | TGTGCCAGCAGCCCTGGGACCGACACTGAAGCTTTCTTT
. | . | TRBJ1-2 | TRBV6-4 | CASSDSRGGGSSYTF | TGTGCCAGCAGTGACTCACGGGGTGGAGGATCGAGCTACACCTTC
TRBD1 | . | TRBJ1-1 | TRBV6-6 | CASSHNTGDTEAFF | TGTGCCAGCAGTCATAACACAGGGGACACTGAAGCTTTCTTT
. | few | TRBJ2-1 | TRBV7-6 | CASSSGAGYSSYEQFF | TGTGCCAGCAGTTCAGGAGCGGGCTATTCCTCCTATGAGCAGTTCTTC
. | few | TRBJ2-7 | TRBV5-1 | CASSLGLDSEQYF | TGCGCCAGCAGCTTGGGGTTGGATAGCGAGCAGTACTTC
. | few | TRBJ2-3 | TRBV7-8 | CASSPGDMVDTQYF | TGTGCCAGCAGCCCCGGGGATATGGTGGATACGCAGTATTTT
. | . | TRBJ2-2 | TRBV27 | CASRAQVGALNTGELFF | TGTGCCAGCCGTGCCCAGGTGGGGGCGCTTAACACCGGGGAGCTGTTTTTT
TRBD2 | . | TRBJ2-7 | TRBV9 | CASSSPSGVGYEQYF | TGTGCCAGCAGCTCCCCAAGCGGGGTGGGCTACGAGCAGTACTTC
. | few | TRBJ2-3 | TRBV6-2/TRBV6-3 | CASSPSLVTDTQYF | TGTGCCAGCAGCCCCAGCTTAGTAACAGATACGCAGTATTTT
. | . | TRBJ1-1 | TRBV27 | CASSLFEGYTEAFF | TGTGCCAGCAGTTTATTCGAGGGCTATACTGAAGCTTTCTTT
TRBD1 | . | TRBJ1-2 | TRBV4-3 | CASSQDLTGDYGYTF | TGCGCCAGCAGCCAAGATCTGACAGGGGACTATGGCTACACCTTC
. | . | TRBJ2-7 | TRBV5-1 | CASSRDEYEQYF | TGCGCCAGCAGCCGGGACGAATACGAGCAGTACTTC
. | few | TRBJ2-1 | TRBV29-1 | CSVEAGQGPYNEQFF | TGCAGCGTTGAAGCGGGGCAGGGGCCCTACAATGAGCAGTTCTTC
. | few | TRBJ1-2 | TRBV29-1 | CSVTHNYGYTF | TGCAGCGTCACCCATAACTATGGCTACACCTTC
. | few | TRBJ2-2 | TRBV12-3/TRBV12-4 | CASTPTGWSNGELFF | TGTGCCAGCACCCCGACAGGCTGGTCCAACGGGGAGCTGTTTTTT
TRBD1 | . | TRBJ2-2 | TRBV29-1 | CSASPRTGDPGELFF | TGCAGCGCATCCCCCCGGACAGGGGATCCCGGGGAGCTGTTTTTT
TRBD1 | . | TRBJ2-1 | TRBV6-5 | CASSKEDRGSYNEQFF | TGTGCCAGCAGTAAAGAGGACAGGGGATCCTACAATGAGCAGTTCTTC
TRBD1 | . | TRBJ1-5 | TRBV7-9 | CASSRTGGVQTQHF | TGTGCCAGCAGCAGGACAGGGGGGGTCCAGACCCAGCATTTT
TRBD2 | . | TRBJ2-1 | TRBV7-3 | CASSLYTAGPYNEQFF | TGTGCCAGCAGCTTATATACAGCGGGGCCCTACAATGAGCAGTTCTTC
TRBD2 | few | TRBJ2-1 | TRBV6-1 | CASSAGLARNEQFF | TGTGCCAGCAGTGCCGGACTAGCTCGTAATGAGCAGTTCTTC
. | . | TRBJ2-7 | TRBV29-1 | CSARGQSSYEQYF | TGCAGCGCGCGAGGACAGAGCTCCTACGAGCAGTACTTC
TRBD2 | . | TRBJ2-7 | TRBV5-5 | CASSRRGTSGFQGYEQYF | TGTGCCAGCAGTAGACGTGGGACTAGCGGGTTTCAAGGCTACGAGCAGTACTTC
TRBD1 | . | TRBJ2-5 | TRBV4-3 | CASSPGTGGLETQYF | TGCGCCAGCAGCCCGGGGACAGGGGGCTTAGAGACCCAGTACTTC
TRBD1 | . | TRBJ2-3 | TRBV5-1 | CASSWGDRGSTDTQYF | TGCGCCAGCAGCTGGGGTGACAGGGGTAGTACAGATACGCAGTATTTT
. | . | TRBJ1-3 | TRBV7-9 | CASSLTGNSGNTIYF | TGTGCCAGCAGCTTAACAGGAAACTCTGGAAACACCATATATTTT
TRBD1 | few | TRBJ1-1 | TRBV4-3 | CASSPRQGDPGTEAFF | TGCGCCAGCAGCCCGCGACAGGGGGATCCCGGCACTGAAGCTTTCTTT
. | . | TRBJ2-3 | TRBV5-1 | CASSSHGGRALQSQYF | TGCGCCAGCAGCTCCCACGGGGGGCGGGCCCTCCAGTCGCAGTATTTT
TRBD2 | . | TRBJ2-3 | TRBV15 | CATSRGAGDADTQYF | TGTGCCACCAGCAGAGGAGCGGGAGATGCAGATACGCAGTATTTT
TRBD1 | few | TRBJ2-7 | TRBV9 | CASSVDPRGQAPRQYF | TGTGCCAGCAGCGTAGACCCAAGGGGACAGGCCCCCAGGCAGTACTTC
. | few | TRBJ2-2 | TRBV30 | CAWGLGAAGELFF | TGTGCCTGGGGGCTTGGGGCAGCCGGGGAGCTGTTTTTT
. | few | TRBJ1-1 | TRBV27 | CASTPRGFGTEAFF | TGTGCCAGCACCCCGAGGGGGTTCGGCACTGAAGCTTTCTTT
. | few | TRBJ2-3 | TRBV7-8 | CASRGSGSDTQYF | TGTGCCAGCAGGGGTAGCGGTTCAGATACGCAGTATTTT
. | . | TRBJ2-7 | TRBV7-9 | CASSLDRVYEQYF | TGTGCCAGCAGCTTAGACAGGGTGTACGAGCAGTACTTC
. | few | TRBJ1-2 | TRBV9 | CASSVGFLYTF | TGTGCCAGCAGCGTAGGCTTCCTCTACACCTTC
TRBD2 | many | TRBJ2-3 | TRBV9 | CASSPGVAGGLTDTQYF | TGTGCCAGCAGTCCCGGGGTAGCGGGAGGACTCACGGATACGCAGTATTTT
. | . | TRBJ1-2 | TRBV30 | CAFDRSSNYGYTF | TGTGCCTTCGACAGGTCTTCTAACTATGGCTACACCTTC
TRBD2 | few | TRBJ2-5 | TRBV19 | CATLSGSDQETQYF | TGTGCCACCCTGAGCGGGAGCGATCAAGAGACCCAGTACTTC